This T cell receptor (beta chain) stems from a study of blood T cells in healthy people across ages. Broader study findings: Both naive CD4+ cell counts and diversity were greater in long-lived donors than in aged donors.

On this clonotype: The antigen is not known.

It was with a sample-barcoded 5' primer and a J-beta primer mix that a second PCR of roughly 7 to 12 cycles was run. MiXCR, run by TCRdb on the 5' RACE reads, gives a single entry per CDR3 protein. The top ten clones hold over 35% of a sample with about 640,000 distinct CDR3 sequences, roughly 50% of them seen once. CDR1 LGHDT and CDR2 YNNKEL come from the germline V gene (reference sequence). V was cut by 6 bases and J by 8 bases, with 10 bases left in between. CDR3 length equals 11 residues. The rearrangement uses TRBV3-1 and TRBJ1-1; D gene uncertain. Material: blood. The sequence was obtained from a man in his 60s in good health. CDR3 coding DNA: TGTGCCAGCAGGATGGGCACCGAAGCTTTCTTT. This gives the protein CASRMGTEAFF.